This T cell receptor (beta chain) was retrieved from a study of T cell responses to AZD1222 COVID-19 vaccine. Broader study findings: Spike-specific TCR breadth and depth went up after people got two AZD1222 doses. Unmutated variant regions reportedly attract nearly half of all spike-specific TCRs. Clonal diversity may have been underestimated in mostly white British donors.

V lost 0 bases and J 4 bases, leaving 15 bases between the germline ends. Per the germline V gene, CDR1 is LGHNA and CDR2 is YSLEER. This CDR3 is 16 amino acids long. Sequencing used immunoSEQ multiplex PCR; TCRdb keeps in-frame clones, though not all of them. In the table there are about 150,000 clones, roughly 87% of which are singletons. Regarding this clone: Its antigen is unidentified.

The chain links TRBV4-3 to TRBJ1-2; D might be TRBD1 (6 bases). Sequenced material: peripheral blood, taken 28 days after the second AZD1222 dose. The TCR was taken from an adult who received the AZD1222 COVID-19 vaccine. In DNA, the CDR3 is TGCGCCAGCAGCCAAGAAGGAGACAGGAGTACCTATGGCTACACCTTC. This gives the protein CASSQEGDRSTYGYTF.